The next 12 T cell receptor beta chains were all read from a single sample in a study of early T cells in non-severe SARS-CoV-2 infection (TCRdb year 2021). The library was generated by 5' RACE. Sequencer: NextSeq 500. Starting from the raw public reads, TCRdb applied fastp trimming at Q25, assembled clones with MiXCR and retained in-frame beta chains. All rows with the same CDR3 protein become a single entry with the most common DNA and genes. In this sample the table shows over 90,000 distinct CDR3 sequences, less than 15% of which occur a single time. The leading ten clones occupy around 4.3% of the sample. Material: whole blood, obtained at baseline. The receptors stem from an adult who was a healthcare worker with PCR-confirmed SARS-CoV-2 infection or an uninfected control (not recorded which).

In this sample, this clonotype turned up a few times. The CDR3 DNA follows: TGTGCCAGCAGCTTTGGTCAGGGGACCATCCAAGAGACCCAGTACTTC. Protein: CASSFGQGTIQETQYF. This chain joins TRBV7-9 and TRBJ2-5; D is perhaps TRBD1 (6 bases). Trimming stripped 3 bases from V and 1 base from J, with 15 bases between. The CDR3 is 16 residues long. Looked up from germline, CDR1 is SEHNR and CDR2 is FQNEAQ (reference sequence).

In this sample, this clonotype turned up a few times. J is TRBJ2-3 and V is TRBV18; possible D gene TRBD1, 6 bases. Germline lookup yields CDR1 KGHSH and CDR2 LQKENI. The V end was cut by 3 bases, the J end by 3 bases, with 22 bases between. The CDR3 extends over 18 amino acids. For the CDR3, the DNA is TGTGCCAGCTCACCCCTCTCCTCCACAGGGAGTCGGACAGATACGCAGTATTTT. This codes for CASSPLSSTGSRTDTQYF.

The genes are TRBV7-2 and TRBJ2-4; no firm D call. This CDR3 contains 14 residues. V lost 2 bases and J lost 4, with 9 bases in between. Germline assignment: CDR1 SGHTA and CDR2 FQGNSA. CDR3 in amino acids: CASSLPVLKNIQYF. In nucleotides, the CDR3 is TGTGCCAGCAGCTTACCCGTACTTAAAAACATTCAGTACTTC.

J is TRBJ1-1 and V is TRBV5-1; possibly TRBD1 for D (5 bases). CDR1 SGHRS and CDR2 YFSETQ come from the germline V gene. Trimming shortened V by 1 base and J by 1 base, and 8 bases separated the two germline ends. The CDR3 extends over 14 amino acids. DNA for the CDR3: TGCGCCAGCAGCTTGAATACAGGGAACACTGAAGCTTTCTTT. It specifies CASSLNTGNTEAFF.

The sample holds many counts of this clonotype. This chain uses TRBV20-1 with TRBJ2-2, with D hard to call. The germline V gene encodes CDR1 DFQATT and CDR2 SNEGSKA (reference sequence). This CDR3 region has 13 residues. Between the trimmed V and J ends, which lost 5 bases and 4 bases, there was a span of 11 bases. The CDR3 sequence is CSASWSGTGELFF. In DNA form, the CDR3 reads TGCAGTGCTTCGTGGTCAGGCACCGGGGAGCTGTTTTTT.

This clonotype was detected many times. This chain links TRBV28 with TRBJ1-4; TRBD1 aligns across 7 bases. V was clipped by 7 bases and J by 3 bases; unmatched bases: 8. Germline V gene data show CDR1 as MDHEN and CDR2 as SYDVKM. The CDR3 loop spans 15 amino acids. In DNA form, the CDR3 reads TGTGCCAGCACCTACCCGGGACAGCCTAATGAAAAACTGTTTTTT. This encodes CASTYPGQPNEKLFF.

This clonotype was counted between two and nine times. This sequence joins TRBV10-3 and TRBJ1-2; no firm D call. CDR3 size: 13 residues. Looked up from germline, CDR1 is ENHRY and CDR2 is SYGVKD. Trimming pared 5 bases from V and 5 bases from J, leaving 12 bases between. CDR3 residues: CAISQNSLYGYTF. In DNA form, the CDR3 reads TGTGCCATCAGTCAAAACTCACTATATGGCTACACCTTC.

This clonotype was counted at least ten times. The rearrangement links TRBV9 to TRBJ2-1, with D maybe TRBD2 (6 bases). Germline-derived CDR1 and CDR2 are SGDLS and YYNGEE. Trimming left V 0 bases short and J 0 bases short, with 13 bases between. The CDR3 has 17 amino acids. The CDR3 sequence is CASSVAGALSSYNEQFF. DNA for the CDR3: TGTGCCAGCAGCGTAGCGGGAGCCCTGAGCTCCTACAATGAGCAGTTCTTC.

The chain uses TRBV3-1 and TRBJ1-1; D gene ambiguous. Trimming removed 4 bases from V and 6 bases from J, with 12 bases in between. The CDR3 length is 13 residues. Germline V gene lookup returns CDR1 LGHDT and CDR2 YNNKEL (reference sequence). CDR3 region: CASSPPEGAEAFF. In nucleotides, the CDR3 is TGTGCCAGCAGCCCCCCAGAGGGCGCTGAAGCTTTCTTT.

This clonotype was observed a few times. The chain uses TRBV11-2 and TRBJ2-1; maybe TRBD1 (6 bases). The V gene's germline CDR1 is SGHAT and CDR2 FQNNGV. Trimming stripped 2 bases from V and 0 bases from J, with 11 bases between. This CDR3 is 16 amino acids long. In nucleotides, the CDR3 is TGTGCCAGCAGCTTATCGGACAGCCTCTCCTACAATGAGCAGTTCTTC. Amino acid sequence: CASSLSDSLSYNEQFF.

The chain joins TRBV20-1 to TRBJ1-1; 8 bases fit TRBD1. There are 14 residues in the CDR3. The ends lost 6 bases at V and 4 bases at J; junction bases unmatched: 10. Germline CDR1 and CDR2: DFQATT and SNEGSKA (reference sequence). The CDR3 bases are TGCAGTGCCAGCCGACAGGGGTTGGGCACTGAAGCTTTCTTT. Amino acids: CSASRQGLGTEAFF.

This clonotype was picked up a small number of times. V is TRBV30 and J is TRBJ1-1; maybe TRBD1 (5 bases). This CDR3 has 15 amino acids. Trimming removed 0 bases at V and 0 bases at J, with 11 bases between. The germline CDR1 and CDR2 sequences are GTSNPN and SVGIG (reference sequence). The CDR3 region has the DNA TGTGCCTGGAGTGTACGGGGGAATCTGAACACTGAAGCTTTCTTT. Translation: CAWSVRGNLNTEAFF.